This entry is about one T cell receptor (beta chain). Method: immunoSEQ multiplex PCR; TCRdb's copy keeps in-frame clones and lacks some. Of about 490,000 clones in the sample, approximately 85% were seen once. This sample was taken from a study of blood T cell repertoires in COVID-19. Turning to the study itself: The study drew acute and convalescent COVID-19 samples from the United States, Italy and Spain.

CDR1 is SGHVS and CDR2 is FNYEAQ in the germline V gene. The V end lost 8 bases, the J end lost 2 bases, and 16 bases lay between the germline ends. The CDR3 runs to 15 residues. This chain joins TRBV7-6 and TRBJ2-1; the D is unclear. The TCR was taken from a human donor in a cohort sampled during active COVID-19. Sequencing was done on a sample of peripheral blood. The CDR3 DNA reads TGTGCCAGCCAAAAGGAGTACGACCCCTACAATGAGCAGTTCTTC. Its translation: CASQKEYDPYNEQFF.